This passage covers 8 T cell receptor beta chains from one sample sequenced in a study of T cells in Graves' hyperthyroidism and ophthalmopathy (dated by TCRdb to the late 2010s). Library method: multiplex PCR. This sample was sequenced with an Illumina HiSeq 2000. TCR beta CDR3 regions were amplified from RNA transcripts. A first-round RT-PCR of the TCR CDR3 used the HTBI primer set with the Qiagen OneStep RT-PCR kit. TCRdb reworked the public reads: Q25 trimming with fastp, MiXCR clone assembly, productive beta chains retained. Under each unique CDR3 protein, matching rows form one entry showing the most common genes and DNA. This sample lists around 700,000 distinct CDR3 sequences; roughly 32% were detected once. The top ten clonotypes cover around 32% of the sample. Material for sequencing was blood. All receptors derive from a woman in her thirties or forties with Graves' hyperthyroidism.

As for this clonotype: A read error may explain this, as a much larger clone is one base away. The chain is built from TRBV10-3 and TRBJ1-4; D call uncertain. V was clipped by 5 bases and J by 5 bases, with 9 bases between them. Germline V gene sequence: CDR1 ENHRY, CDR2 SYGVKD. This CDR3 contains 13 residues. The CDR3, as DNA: TGTGCCATCAGTTCCCAGGAAAATGAAAAACTGTTTTTT. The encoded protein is CAISSQENEKLFF.

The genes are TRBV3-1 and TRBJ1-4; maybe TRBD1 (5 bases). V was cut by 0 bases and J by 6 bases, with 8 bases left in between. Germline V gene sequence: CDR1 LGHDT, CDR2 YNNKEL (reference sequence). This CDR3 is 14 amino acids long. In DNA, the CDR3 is TGTGCCAGCAGCCAAGAAGGGACGGATGAAAAACTGTTTTTT. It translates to CASSQEGTDEKLFF.

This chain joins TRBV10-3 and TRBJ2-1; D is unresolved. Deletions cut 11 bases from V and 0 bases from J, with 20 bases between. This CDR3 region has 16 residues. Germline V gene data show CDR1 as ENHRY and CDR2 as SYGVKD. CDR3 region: CAANTDRSSSYNEQFF. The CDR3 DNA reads TGTGCCGCGAACACGGACCGAAGTAGCTCCTACAATGAGCAGTTCTTC.

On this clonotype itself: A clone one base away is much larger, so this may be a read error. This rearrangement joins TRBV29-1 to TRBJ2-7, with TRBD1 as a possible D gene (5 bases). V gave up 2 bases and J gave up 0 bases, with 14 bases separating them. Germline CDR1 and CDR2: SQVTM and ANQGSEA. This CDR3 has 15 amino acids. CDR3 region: CSVEIVRVRSYEQYF. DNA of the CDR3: TGCAGCGTTGAAATTGTCAGGGTACGCTCCTACGAGCAGTACTTC.

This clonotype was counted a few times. The CDR3 here is CASSMGSNTEAFF. The CDR3 nucleotides read TGTGCCAGTAGTATGGGATCTAACACTGAAGCTTTCTTT. The chain carries TRBV19 and TRBJ1-1; the D is unclear. V was trimmed by 3 bases and J by 2 bases, leaving 7 bases between them. The CDR3 runs to 13 residues. Germline loops: CDR1 LNHDA, CDR2 SQIVND (reference sequence).

The CDR3 DNA reads TGTGCCAGTAGTTTCGGACAGGGGGCAGGTTTGGGTACCTACGAGCAGTACTTC. Translation: CASSFGQGAGLGTYEQYF. The chain employs TRBV19 and TRBJ2-7; 11 positions match TRBD1. This CDR3 is 18 amino acids long. CDR1 is LNHDA and CDR2 is SQIVND in the germline V gene (reference sequence). J was trimmed by 2 bases and V by 5 bases; bases with no gene match: 14.

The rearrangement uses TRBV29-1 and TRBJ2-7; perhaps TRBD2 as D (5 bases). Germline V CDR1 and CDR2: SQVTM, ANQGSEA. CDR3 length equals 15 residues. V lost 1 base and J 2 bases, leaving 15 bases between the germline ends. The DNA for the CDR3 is TGCAGCGTTGAAGGCTCAGAGGGTGCCCCCTACGAGCAGTACTTC. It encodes CSVEGSEGAPYEQYF.

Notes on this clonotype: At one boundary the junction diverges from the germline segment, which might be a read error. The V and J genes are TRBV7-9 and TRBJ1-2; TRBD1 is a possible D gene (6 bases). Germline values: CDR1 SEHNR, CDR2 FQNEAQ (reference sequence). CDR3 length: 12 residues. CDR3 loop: CANSFRGYGYTF. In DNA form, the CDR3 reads TGTGCCAACAGCTTTAGGGGGTATGGCTACACCTTC.